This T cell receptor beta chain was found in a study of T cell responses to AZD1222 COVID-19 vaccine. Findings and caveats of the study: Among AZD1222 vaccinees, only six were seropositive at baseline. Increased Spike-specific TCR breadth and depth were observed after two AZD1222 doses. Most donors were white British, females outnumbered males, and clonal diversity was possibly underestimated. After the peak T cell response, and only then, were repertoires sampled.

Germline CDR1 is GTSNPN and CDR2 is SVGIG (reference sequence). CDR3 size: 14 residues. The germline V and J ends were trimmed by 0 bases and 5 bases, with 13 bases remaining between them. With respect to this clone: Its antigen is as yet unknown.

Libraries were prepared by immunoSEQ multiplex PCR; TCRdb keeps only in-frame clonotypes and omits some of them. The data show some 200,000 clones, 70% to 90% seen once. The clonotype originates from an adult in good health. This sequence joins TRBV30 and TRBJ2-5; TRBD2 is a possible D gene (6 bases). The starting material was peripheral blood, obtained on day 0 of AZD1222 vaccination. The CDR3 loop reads CAWSVHGSRETQYF. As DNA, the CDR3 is TGTGCCTGGAGTGTACACGGGAGCAGGGAGACCCAGTACTTC.